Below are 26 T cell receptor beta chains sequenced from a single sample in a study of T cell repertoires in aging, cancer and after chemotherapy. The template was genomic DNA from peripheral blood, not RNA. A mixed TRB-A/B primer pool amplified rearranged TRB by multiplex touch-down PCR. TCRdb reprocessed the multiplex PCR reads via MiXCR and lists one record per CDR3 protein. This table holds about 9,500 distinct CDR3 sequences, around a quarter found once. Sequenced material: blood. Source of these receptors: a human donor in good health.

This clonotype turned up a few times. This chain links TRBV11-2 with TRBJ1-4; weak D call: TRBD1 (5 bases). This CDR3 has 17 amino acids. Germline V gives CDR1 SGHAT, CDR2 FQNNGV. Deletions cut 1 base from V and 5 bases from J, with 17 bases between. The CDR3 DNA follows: TGTGCCAGCAGCTTAGTGTTGTCGGGGGTAGGCAATGAAAAACTGTTTTTT. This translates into CASSLVLSGVGNEKLFF. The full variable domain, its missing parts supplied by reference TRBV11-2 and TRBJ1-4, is EAGVAQSPRYKIIEKRQSVAFWCNPISGHATLYWYQQILGQGPKLLIQFQNNGVVDDSQLPKDRFSAERLKGVDSTLKIQPAKLEDSAVYLCASSLVLSGVGNEKLFFGSGTQLSVL.

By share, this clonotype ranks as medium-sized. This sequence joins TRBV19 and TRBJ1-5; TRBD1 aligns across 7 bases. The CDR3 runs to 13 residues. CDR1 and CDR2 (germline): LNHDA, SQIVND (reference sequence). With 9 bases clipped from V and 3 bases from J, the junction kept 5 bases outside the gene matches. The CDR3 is CASADRSNQPQHF. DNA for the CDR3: TGTGCCAGCGCGGACAGGTCCAATCAGCCCCAGCATTTT.

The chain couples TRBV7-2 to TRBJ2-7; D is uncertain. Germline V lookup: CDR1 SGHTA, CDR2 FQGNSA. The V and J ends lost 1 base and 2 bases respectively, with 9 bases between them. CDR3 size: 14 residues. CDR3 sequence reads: CASSLEVGTYEQYF. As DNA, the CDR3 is TGTGCCAGCAGCTTAGAGGTGGGAACCTACGAGCAGTACTTC.

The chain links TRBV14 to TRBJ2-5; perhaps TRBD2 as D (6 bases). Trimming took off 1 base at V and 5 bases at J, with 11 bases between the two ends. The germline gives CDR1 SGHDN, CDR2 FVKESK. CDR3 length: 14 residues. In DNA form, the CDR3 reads TGTGCCAGCAGCCAAGTGCGGGGCGGGGAGACCCAGTACTTC. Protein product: CASSQVRGGETQYF.

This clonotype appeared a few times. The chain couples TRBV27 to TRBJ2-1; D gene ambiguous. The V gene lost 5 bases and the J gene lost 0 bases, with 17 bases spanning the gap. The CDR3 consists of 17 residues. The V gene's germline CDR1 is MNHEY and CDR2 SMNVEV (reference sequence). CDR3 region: CASSRPVGVGSYNEQFF. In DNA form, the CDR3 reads TGTGCCAGCAGTCGACCAGTTGGGGTGGGCTCCTACAATGAGCAGTTCTTC.

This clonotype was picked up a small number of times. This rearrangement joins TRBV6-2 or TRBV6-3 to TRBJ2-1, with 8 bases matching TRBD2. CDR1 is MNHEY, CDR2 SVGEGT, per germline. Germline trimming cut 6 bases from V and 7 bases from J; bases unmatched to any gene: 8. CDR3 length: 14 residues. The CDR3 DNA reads TGTGCCAGCAGCCGGGAGGGCCGGTTGAATGAGCAGTTCTTC. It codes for CASSREGRLNEQFF.

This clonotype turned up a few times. CDR3 sequence reads: CASSSPGLIYEQYF. CDR3 DNA sequence: TGTGCCAGTAGTTCGCCGGGACTTATATACGAGCAGTACTTC. This chain joins TRBV19 and TRBJ2-7; a possible D gene is TRBD2 (6 bases). Germline-derived CDR1 and CDR2 are LNHDA and SQIVND (reference sequence). CDR3 length: 14 amino acids. V was cut by 5 bases and J by 4 bases, with 15 bases left in between. Combining the CDR3 with reference TRBV19 and TRBJ2-7 gives the whole variable domain DGGITQSPKYLFRKEGQNVTLSCEQNLNHDAMYWYRQDPGQGLRLIYYSQIVNDFQKGDIAEGYSVSREKKESFPLTVTSAQKNPTAFYLCASSSPGLIYEQYFGPGTRLTVT.

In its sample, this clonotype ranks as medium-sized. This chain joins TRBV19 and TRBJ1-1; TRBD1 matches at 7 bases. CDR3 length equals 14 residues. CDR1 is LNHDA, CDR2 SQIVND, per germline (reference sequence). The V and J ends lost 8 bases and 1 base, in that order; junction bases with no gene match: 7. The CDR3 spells CASVGTETNTEAFF. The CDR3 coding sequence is TGTGCCAGTGTGGGGACAGAGACGAACACTGAAGCTTTCTTT.

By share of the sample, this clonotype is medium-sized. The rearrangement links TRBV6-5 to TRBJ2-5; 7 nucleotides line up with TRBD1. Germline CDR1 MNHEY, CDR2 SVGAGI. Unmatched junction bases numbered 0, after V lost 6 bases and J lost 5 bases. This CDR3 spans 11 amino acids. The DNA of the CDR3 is TGTGCCAGCAGCAGGGGGGAGACCCAGTACTTC. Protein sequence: CASSRGETQYF.

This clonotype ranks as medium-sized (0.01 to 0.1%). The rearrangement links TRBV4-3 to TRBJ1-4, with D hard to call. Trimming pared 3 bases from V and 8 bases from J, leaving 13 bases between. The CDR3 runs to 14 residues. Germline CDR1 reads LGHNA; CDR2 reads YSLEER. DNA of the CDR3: TGCGCCAGCAGCCAGCGGGGTCGTAAGGAAAAACTGTTTTTT. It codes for CASSQRGRKEKLFF.

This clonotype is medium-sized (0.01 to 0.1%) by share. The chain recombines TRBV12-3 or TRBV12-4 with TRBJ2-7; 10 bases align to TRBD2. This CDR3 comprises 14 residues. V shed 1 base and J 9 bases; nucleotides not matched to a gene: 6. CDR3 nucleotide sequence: TGTGCCAGCAGTTTAGGGACTAGCGGCGTTGGGCAGTACTTC. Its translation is CASSLGTSGVGQYF.

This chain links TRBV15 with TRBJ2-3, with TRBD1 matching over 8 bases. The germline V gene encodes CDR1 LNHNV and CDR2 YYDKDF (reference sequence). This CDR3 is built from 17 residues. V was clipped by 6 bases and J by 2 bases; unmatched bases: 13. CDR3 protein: CATSTKTGALNTDTQYF. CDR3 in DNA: TGTGCCACCAGTACAAAGACAGGGGCGTTGAACACAGATACGCAGTATTTT.

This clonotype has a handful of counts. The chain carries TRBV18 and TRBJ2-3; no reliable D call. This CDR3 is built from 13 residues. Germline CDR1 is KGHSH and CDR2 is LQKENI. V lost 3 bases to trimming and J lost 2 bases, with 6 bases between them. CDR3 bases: TGTGCCAGCTCACCCTACACCACAGATACGCAGTATTTT. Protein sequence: CASSPYTTDTQYF.

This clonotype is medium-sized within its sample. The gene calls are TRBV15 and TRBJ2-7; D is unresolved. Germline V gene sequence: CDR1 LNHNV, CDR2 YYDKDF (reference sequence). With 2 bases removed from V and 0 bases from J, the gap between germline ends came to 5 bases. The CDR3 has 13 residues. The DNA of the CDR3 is TGTGCCACCAGCAGACAACCCTCCTACGAGCAGTACTTC. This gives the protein CATSRQPSYEQYF.

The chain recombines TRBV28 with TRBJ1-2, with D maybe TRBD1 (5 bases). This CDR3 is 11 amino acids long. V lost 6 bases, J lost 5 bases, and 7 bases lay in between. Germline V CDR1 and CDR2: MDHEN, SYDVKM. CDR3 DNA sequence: TGTGCCAGCAGCCAGGGTTATGGCTACACCTTC. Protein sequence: CASSQGYGYTF.

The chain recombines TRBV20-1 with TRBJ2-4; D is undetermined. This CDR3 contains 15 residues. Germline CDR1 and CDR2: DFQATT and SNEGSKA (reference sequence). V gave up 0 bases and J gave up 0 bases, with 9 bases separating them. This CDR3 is CSARDKLLAKNIQYF. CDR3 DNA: TGCAGTGCTAGAGATAAACTTCTAGCCAAAAACATTCAGTACTTC.

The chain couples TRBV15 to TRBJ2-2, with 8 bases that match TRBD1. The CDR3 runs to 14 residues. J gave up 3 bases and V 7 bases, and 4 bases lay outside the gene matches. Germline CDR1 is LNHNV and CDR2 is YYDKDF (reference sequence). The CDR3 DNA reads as TGTGCCACCACCCAGGGGGCGGACACCGGGGAGCTGTTTTTT. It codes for CATTQGADTGELFF.

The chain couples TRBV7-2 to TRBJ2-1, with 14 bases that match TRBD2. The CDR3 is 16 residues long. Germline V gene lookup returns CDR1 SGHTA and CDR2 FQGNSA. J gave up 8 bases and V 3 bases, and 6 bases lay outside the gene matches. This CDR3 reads CASSLAWTSGRYEQFF. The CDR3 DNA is TGTGCCAGCAGCTTGGCCTGGACTAGCGGGAGGTATGAGCAGTTCTTC.

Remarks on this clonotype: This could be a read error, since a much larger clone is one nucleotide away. The CDR3 bases are TGTGCCAGCAGCCTAGAGGGCGGGAACACTAAAGCTTTCTTT. Its translation: CASSLEGGNTKAFF. The V and J genes are TRBV19 and TRBJ1-1; no reliable D call. Germline CDR1 and CDR2: LNHDA and SQIVND (reference sequence). This CDR3 is 14 amino acids long.

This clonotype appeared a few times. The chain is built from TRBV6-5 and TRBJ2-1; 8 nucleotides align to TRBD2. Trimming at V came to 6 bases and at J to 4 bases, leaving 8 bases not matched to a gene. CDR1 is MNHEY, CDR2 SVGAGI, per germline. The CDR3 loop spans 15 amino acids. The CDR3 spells CASRLSGSFYNEQFF. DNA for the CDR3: TGTGCCAGCAGGCTGAGCGGGAGTTTTTACAATGAGCAGTTCTTC.

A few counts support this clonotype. The CDR3 bases are TGCGCCAGCAGCCAGACTGCTGTCCTAGCCAAAAACATTCAGTACTTC. Protein: CASSQTAVLAKNIQYF. V usage is TRBV4-3 and J usage is TRBJ2-4; D is undetermined. Germline CDR1 is LGHNA and CDR2 is YSLEER. There are 16 residues in the CDR3. V lost 3 bases and J lost 0, with 12 bases in between.

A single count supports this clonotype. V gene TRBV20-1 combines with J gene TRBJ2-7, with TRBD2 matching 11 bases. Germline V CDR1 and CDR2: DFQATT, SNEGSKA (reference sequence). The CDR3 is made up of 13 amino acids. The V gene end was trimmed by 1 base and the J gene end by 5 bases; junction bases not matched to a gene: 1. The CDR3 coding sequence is TGCAGTGCTAGAGGACTAGCGGGAAACGAGCAGTACTTC. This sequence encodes CSARGLAGNEQYF.

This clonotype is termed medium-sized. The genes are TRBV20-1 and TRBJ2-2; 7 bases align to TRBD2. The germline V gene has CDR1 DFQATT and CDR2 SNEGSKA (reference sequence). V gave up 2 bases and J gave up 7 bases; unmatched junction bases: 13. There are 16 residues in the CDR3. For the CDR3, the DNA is TGCAGTGCTAGACGCCCCGGACTAGTGGGAATCGGGGAGCTGTTTTTT. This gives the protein CSARRPGLVGIGELFF.

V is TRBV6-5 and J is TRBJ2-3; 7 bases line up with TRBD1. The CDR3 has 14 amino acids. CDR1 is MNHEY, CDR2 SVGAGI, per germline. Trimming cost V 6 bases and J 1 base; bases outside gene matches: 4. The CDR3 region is CASSPGQGTDTQYF. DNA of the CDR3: TGTGCCAGCAGCCCTGGACAGGGCACAGATACGCAGTATTTT.

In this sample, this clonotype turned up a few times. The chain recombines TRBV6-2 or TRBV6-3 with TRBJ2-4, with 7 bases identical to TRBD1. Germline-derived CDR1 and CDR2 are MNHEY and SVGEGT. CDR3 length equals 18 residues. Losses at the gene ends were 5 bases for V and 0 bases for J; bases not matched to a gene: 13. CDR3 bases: TGTGCCAGCAGTACCCGGGACAGTGGGCCATTAGCCAAAAACATTCAGTACTTC. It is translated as CASSTRDSGPLAKNIQYF.

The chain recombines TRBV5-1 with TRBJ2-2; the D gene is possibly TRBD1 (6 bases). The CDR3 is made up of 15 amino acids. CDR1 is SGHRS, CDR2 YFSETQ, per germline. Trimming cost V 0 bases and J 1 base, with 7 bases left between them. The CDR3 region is CASSLGGQNTGELFF. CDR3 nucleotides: TGCGCCAGCAGCTTGGGGGGACAGAACACCGGGGAGCTGTTTTTT.